This T cell receptor (beta chain) was identified during a study of beta chain features in type 1 diabetes. Overall study context: There were approximately 110,000,000 sorted cells examined across all samples.

Study-wide findings and caveats: The naive, central memory and Treg TCRB repertoires showed an apparent similarity that was greater among patients than among healthy donors.

As concerns this clone: Antigen unknown.

The whole isolated RNA underwent reverse transcription, so sequencing captured expressed TCRB transcripts. Sequenced by immunoSEQ multiplex PCR; TCRdb stores in-frame clones only, minus some. The repertoire holds about 240,000 clones, with less than 35% as singletons. Central memory, naive, regulatory and stem cell-like memory CD4+ cells were sorted by CD45RO/CCR7/CD25/CD127/CD95/CD27. Purity exceeding 95% was reached by all sorted populations. Sequences were obtained from central memory CD4+ T cells from blood. The source of this sequence is a man between 25 and 39 years old in good health.

The CDR3 DNA is TGTGCCAGCAGCCAAGCCGGGACACCCACCGGGGAGCTGTTTTTT. This translates into CASSQAGTPTGELFF. This chain links TRBV14 with TRBJ2-2; D possibly corresponds to TRBD1 (6 bases). The CDR3 has 15 residues. V shed 1 base and J shed 4 bases, with 10 bases lying between them. The germline gives CDR1 SGHDN, CDR2 FVKESK.